This TCR beta chain originates from a study of OX40 agonist ivuxolimab in advanced cancers. The wider study: Prior therapy, whether anti-PD-1, anti-PD-L1 or anti-CTLA-4, was allowed, and 40% had some. A partial response was reached by three patients: one with hepatocellular carcinoma and two with cutaneous melanoma. Study results and caveats: Near-lowest levels of clonal expansion characterized partial responders at 0.1-3.0 mg/kg. Both CD4+ and CD8+ T cell populations in blood had undergone clonal expansion by week 6 at 0.1 to 3.0 mg/kg.

A word on this clone: Its target is unknown.

The CDR3 spans 14 residues. Germline CDR1 is SGHRS and CDR2 is YFSETQ. Losses at the gene ends were 4 bases for V and 3 bases for J; bases not matched to a gene: 3. The protocol was immunoSEQ multiplex PCR, while the TCRdb copy is restricted to in-frame clones and leaves out a portion. The table has 60,000 to 100,000 clones, under 90% seen once. The starting material was CD4+ or CD8+ T cells sorted from blood, obtained in a trial of the OX40 agonist ivuxolimab. This TCR was sampled from an adult with an advanced solid tumor such as melanoma, head and neck, liver or kidney cancer. The rearrangement uses TRBV5-1 and TRBJ1-3, with 8 bases matching TRBD1. The CDR3, as DNA: TGCGCCAGCAGCCCGACAGGGGATGGAAACACCATATATTTT. It encodes CASSPTGDGNTIYF.